A selection of T cell receptor beta chains follows, all from one sample in a study of cytomegalovirus exposure and HLA in healthy donors. Libraries were prepared by immunoSEQ multiplex PCR; TCRdb keeps only in-frame clonotypes and omits some of them. The sample holds approximately 150,000 clones, around four fifths seen once. The specimen was PBMCs. All receptors come from a woman aged 45 to 65 in good health and CMV-seronegative. The CDR3 runs from the conserved cysteine through the conserved F or W. Each record gives: clone size, J gene, V gene, D gene, CDR3 DNA, CDR3 protein. D genes are given only for firm matches. Not every row has a clone size; where given, it reads once, few, many or a size class.

abundance: NA; j_gene: TRBJ1-4; v_gene: TRBV27; d_gene: NA; CDR3nt: TGTGCCAGCAGTTTGCGTCGAGGGGGGGTGACAACTAATGAAAAACTGTTTTTT; CDR3aa: CASSLRRGGVTTNEKLFF
abundance: NA; j_gene: TRBJ1-1; v_gene: TRBV27; d_gene: NA; CDR3nt: TGTGCCAGTTCGAACCTCAGGATCCAGAACGCTGAAGCTTTCTTT; CDR3aa: CASSNLRIQNAEAFF
abundance: NA; j_gene: TRBJ2-7; v_gene: TRBV4-2; d_gene: TRBD2; CDR3nt: TGTGCCAGCAGCCACCAACACCAGCGGGAGTTGTACGAGCAGTACTTC; CDR3aa: CASSHQHQRELYEQYF
abundance: few; j_gene: TRBJ1-2; v_gene: TRBV4-1; d_gene: TRBD1; CDR3nt: TGCGCCAGCAGCCACCTTGACAGGGGCGACTATGGCTACACCTTC; CDR3aa: CASSHLDRGDYGYTF
abundance: once; j_gene: TRBJ2-1; v_gene: TRBV5-1; d_gene: TRBD1; CDR3nt: TGCGCCAGCAGCATCCAGGGGGCTAATGAGCAGTTCTTC; CDR3aa: CASSIQGANEQFF
abundance: NA; j_gene: TRBJ2-7; v_gene: TRBV5-1; d_gene: TRBD1; CDR3nt: TGCGCCAGCAGACCAACACAGGGGCTTAGCTCCTACGAGCAGTACTTC; CDR3aa: CASRPTQGLSSYEQYF
abundance: NA; j_gene: TRBJ2-1; v_gene: TRBV11-3; d_gene: NA; CDR3nt: TGTGCCAGCAGCTTAGATTATCTAGGGACTCACCCCACCAATGAGCAGTTCTTC; CDR3aa: CASSLDYLGTHPTNEQFF
abundance: NA; j_gene: TRBJ2-7; v_gene: TRBV7-9; d_gene: NA; CDR3nt: TGTGCCAGCAGCTTAGTCAACTACGAGCAGTACTTC; CDR3aa: CASSLVNYEQYF
abundance: NA; j_gene: TRBJ2-7; v_gene: TRBV6-5; d_gene: NA; CDR3nt: TGTGCCAGCAGTTACTCGCCAGGTTCCCGGGGGATGGAGCAGTACTTC; CDR3aa: CASSYSPGSRGMEQYF
abundance: NA; j_gene: TRBJ1-1; v_gene: TRBV7-3; d_gene: NA; CDR3nt: TGTGCCAGCAGCAACCAGGGGAACACTGAAGCTTTCTTT; CDR3aa: CASSNQGNTEAFF
abundance: NA; j_gene: TRBJ1-2; v_gene: TRBV11-2; d_gene: NA; CDR3nt: TGTGCCAGCAGCTTAGAACAGCTGGGCTATGGCTACACCTTC; CDR3aa: CASSLEQLGYGYTF
abundance: NA; j_gene: TRBJ2-7; v_gene: TRBV28; d_gene: TRBD2; CDR3nt: TGTGCCAGCATCGTGGGGAGGGGTCACGAGCAGTACTTC; CDR3aa: CASIVGRGHEQYF
abundance: NA; j_gene: TRBJ1-3; v_gene: TRBV30; d_gene: TRBD1; CDR3nt: TGTGCCTGGAGTACGACAGGGCCCATCTCTGGAAACACCATATATTTT; CDR3aa: CAWSTTGPISGNTIYF
abundance: NA; j_gene: TRBJ1-2; v_gene: TRBV9; d_gene: NA; CDR3nt: TGTGCCAGCAGCTTAGACATTCAGTCAAACTATGGCTACACCTTC; CDR3aa: CASSLDIQSNYGYTF
abundance: few; j_gene: TRBJ2-7; v_gene: TRBV19; d_gene: TRBD1; CDR3nt: TGTGCCACCACGAAAGACAGGGGCTACGAGCAGTACTTC; CDR3aa: CATTKDRGYEQYF
abundance: NA; j_gene: TRBJ2-6; v_gene: TRBV5-6; d_gene: NA; CDR3nt: TGTGCCAGCAGCTTCGGGGGATCTGGGGCCAACGTCCTGACTTTC; CDR3aa: CASSFGGSGANVLTF
abundance: NA; j_gene: TRBJ2-1; v_gene: TRBV28; d_gene: NA; CDR3nt: TGTGCCAGCAGAGATCATACAGGGAAAGAGCAGTTCTTC; CDR3aa: CASRDHTGKEQFF
abundance: NA; j_gene: TRBJ2-1; v_gene: TRBV5-8; d_gene: NA; CDR3nt: TGTGCCAGCAGCTCGGGGAAGAACAATGAGCAGTTCTTC; CDR3aa: CASSSGKNNEQFF
abundance: NA; j_gene: TRBJ2-7; v_gene: TRBV28; d_gene: TRBD2; CDR3nt: TGTGCCAGCAGCCAATGGACTAGCGGGAGTCCGAACGAGCAGTACTTC; CDR3aa: CASSQWTSGSPNEQYF
abundance: NA; j_gene: TRBJ1-1; v_gene: TRBV7-6; d_gene: TRBD1; CDR3nt: TGTGCCAGCAGCATCAGGGGGCGCGACACTGAAGCTTTCTTT; CDR3aa: CASSIRGRDTEAFF
abundance: NA; j_gene: TRBJ2-2; v_gene: TRBV5-1; d_gene: TRBD2; CDR3nt: TGCGCCAGCAAGAGACTAGCGGGAGCGGACGGGGAGCTGTTTTTT; CDR3aa: CASKRLAGADGELFF
abundance: NA; j_gene: TRBJ1-1; v_gene: TRBV5-1; d_gene: NA; CDR3nt: TGCGCCAGCAGCTCCTCCGGGACAACACTTGAAGCTTTCTTT; CDR3aa: CASSSSGTTLEAFF
abundance: few; j_gene: TRBJ1-6; v_gene: TRBV5-6; d_gene: NA; CDR3nt: TGTGCCAGCAGCTTGCGGGTACTGAATAATTCACCCCTCCACTTT; CDR3aa: CASSLRVLNNSPLHF
abundance: once; j_gene: TRBJ1-1; v_gene: TRBV19; d_gene: NA; CDR3nt: TGTGCCAGTAGTTGGTCAGGGGTGAACACTGAAGCTTTCTTT; CDR3aa: CASSWSGVNTEAFF
abundance: NA; j_gene: TRBJ2-7; v_gene: TRBV7-2; d_gene: TRBD2; CDR3nt: TGTGCCAGCAGCCCCGGGACTAGCGGGAGTGACTACGAGCAGTACTTC; CDR3aa: CASSPGTSGSDYEQYF
abundance: NA; j_gene: TRBJ2-2; v_gene: TRBV2; d_gene: NA; CDR3nt: TGTGCCAGCAGTGAAACTATCCACGGGGAGCTGTTTTTT; CDR3aa: CASSETIHGELFF
abundance: NA; j_gene: TRBJ1-5; v_gene: TRBV19; d_gene: TRBD1; CDR3nt: TGTGCCAGTAGTATCAGAAACAGGGGGCGTGTTTGGAGCAATCAGCCCCAGCATTTT; CDR3aa: CASSIRNRGRVWSNQPQHF
abundance: once; j_gene: TRBJ2-1; v_gene: TRBV5-4; d_gene: NA; CDR3nt: TGTGCCGGCTCGAAACAGGCTTCCTACAATGAGCAGTTCTTC; CDR3aa: CAGSKQASYNEQFF
abundance: NA; j_gene: TRBJ1-2; v_gene: TRBV28; d_gene: NA; CDR3nt: TGTGCCAGCAGTTTTCTTTCAGGCAACTATGGCTACACCTTC; CDR3aa: CASSFLSGNYGYTF
abundance: few; j_gene: TRBJ2-3; v_gene: TRBV7-2; d_gene: NA; CDR3nt: TGTGCCAGCAGCCCCTACGACAGCCTCAGCACAGATACGCAGTATTTT; CDR3aa: CASSPYDSLSTDTQYF
abundance: NA; j_gene: TRBJ2-1; v_gene: TRBV10-3; d_gene: TRBD2; CDR3nt: TGTGCCATCAGTGATTGGGATAGCGGGGTATACAATGAGCAGTTCTTC; CDR3aa: CAISDWDSGVYNEQFF
abundance: NA; j_gene: TRBJ2-5; v_gene: TRBV7-3; d_gene: TRBD2; CDR3nt: TGTGCCAGCAGCCCGACTAGCGGCCAAGAGACCCAGTACTTC; CDR3aa: CASSPTSGQETQYF
abundance: NA; j_gene: TRBJ2-5; v_gene: TRBV11-2; d_gene: TRBD1; CDR3nt: TGTGCCAGCAGCCGGGACAGGGAAGAGACCCAGTACTTC; CDR3aa: CASSRDREETQYF
abundance: NA; j_gene: TRBJ2-2; v_gene: TRBV14; d_gene: TRBD2; CDR3nt: TGTGCCAGCAGCCCCATCGTCGGTAGCGGGGTCACCGGGGAGCTGTTTTTT; CDR3aa: CASSPIVGSGVTGELFF
abundance: NA; j_gene: TRBJ1-1; v_gene: TRBV7-9; d_gene: NA; CDR3nt: TGTGCCAGCAGTTCTATGACAGTCAAGAACACTGAAGCTTTCTTT; CDR3aa: CASSSMTVKNTEAFF
abundance: NA; j_gene: TRBJ2-5; v_gene: TRBV5-1; d_gene: TRBD2; CDR3nt: TGCGCCAGCAGCTTGGCTGCCAGCGGGGGGCGCCAAGAGACCCAGTACTTC; CDR3aa: CASSLAASGGRQETQYF
abundance: NA; j_gene: TRBJ2-1; v_gene: TRBV6-5; d_gene: NA; CDR3nt: TGTGCCAGCAGTCGCGGTGGGGGCCACGGAAATGAGCAGTTCTTC; CDR3aa: CASSRGGGHGNEQFF
abundance: NA; j_gene: TRBJ1-6; v_gene: TRBV5-1; d_gene: TRBD1; CDR3nt: TGCGCCAGCAGCTCCGGACAGGGAAGCTCCTATAATTCACCCCTCCACTTT; CDR3aa: CASSSGQGSSYNSPLHF
abundance: NA; j_gene: TRBJ1-1; v_gene: TRBV9; d_gene: TRBD1; CDR3nt: TGTGCCAGCAGGGGACAGGGGAACACTGAAGCTTTCTTT; CDR3aa: CASRGQGNTEAFF
abundance: NA; j_gene: TRBJ2-7; v_gene: TRBV28; d_gene: TRBD1; CDR3nt: TGTGCCAGCAGTATAGACAGGGGGATCTACGAGCAGTACTTC; CDR3aa: CASSIDRGIYEQYF
abundance: NA; j_gene: TRBJ2-7; v_gene: TRBV2; d_gene: NA; CDR3nt: TGTGCCAGCAGTGACCTCCCCTACGAGCAGTACTTC; CDR3aa: CASSDLPYEQYF
abundance: NA; j_gene: TRBJ2-6; v_gene: TRBV5-1; d_gene: NA; CDR3nt: TGCGCCAGCAGCTCGAAGGACAGCTCTGGGGCCAACGTCCTGACTTTC; CDR3aa: CASSSKDSSGANVLTF
abundance: NA; j_gene: TRBJ2-7; v_gene: TRBV7-2; d_gene: TRBD1; CDR3nt: TGTGCCAGCAGCACTTATAACAGGGGGCGAGGCTACGAGCAGTACTTC; CDR3aa: CASSTYNRGRGYEQYF
abundance: few; j_gene: TRBJ1-6; v_gene: TRBV11-2; d_gene: TRBD1; CDR3nt: TGTGCCAGCAGCTTAGGTGGCAGGGGGTATAATTCACCCCTCCACTTT; CDR3aa: CASSLGGRGYNSPLHF
abundance: NA; j_gene: TRBJ1-2; v_gene: TRBV7-9; d_gene: NA; CDR3nt: TGTGCCAGCAGCCTTGGACAGTCCTATGGCTACACCTTC; CDR3aa: CASSLGQSYGYTF
abundance: NA; j_gene: TRBJ1-1; v_gene: TRBV28; d_gene: NA; CDR3nt: TGTGCCAGCAGGGAAGCGACAGAGAACACTGAAGCTTTCTTT; CDR3aa: CASREATENTEAFF
abundance: NA; j_gene: TRBJ1-2; v_gene: TRBV7-9; d_gene: TRBD1; CDR3nt: TGTGCCAGCAGCCCAACAGGGGGAAACTATGGCTACACCTTC; CDR3aa: CASSPTGGNYGYTF
abundance: once; j_gene: TRBJ2-2; v_gene: TRBV4-3; d_gene: NA; CDR3nt: TGCGCCAGCAGCCAAGATCCCGGGAACACCGGGGAGCTGTTTTTT; CDR3aa: CASSQDPGNTGELFF
abundance: NA; j_gene: TRBJ2-7; v_gene: TRBV6-6; d_gene: NA; CDR3nt: TGTGCCAGCAGTCCCGGGGGGCGATACGAGCAGTACTTC; CDR3aa: CASSPGGRYEQYF
abundance: NA; j_gene: TRBJ2-2; v_gene: TRBV9; d_gene: NA; CDR3nt: TGTGCCAGCAGCCCCACGGGGGGCGGGAACACCGGGGAGCTGTTTTTT; CDR3aa: CASSPTGGGNTGELFF
abundance: NA; j_gene: TRBJ1-6; v_gene: TRBV7-2; d_gene: TRBD1; CDR3nt: TGTGCCAGCAGCTTAAGGAGACAGGGCGTCTATAATTCACCCCTCCACTTT; CDR3aa: CASSLRRQGVYNSPLHF
abundance: few; j_gene: TRBJ2-1; v_gene: TRBV6-4; d_gene: TRBD2; CDR3nt: TGTGCCAGCAGTGAGGCTAGCGGGAGCGGGAATGAGCAGTTCTTC; CDR3aa: CASSEASGSGNEQFF
abundance: NA; j_gene: TRBJ1-2; v_gene: TRBV15; d_gene: TRBD1; CDR3nt: TGTGCCACCAGCAGAGATTGGGGACAGGGGGCGGAAGGCTACACCTTC; CDR3aa: CATSRDWGQGAEGYTF
abundance: once; j_gene: TRBJ2-3; v_gene: TRBV7-9; d_gene: NA; CDR3nt: TGTGCCAGCAGCTTATCGGGGGCAGATACGCAGTATTTT; CDR3aa: CASSLSGADTQYF
abundance: NA; j_gene: TRBJ2-3; v_gene: TRBV15; d_gene: TRBD2; CDR3nt: TGTGCCACCAGCAGATCCTGGGCGGGAGCGGGGGCGGATACGCAGTATTTT; CDR3aa: CATSRSWAGAGADTQYF
abundance: NA; j_gene: TRBJ1-6; v_gene: TRBV10-3; d_gene: NA; CDR3nt: TGTGCCATCAGTGGCCAGGGGAGTTCACCCCTCCACTTT; CDR3aa: CAISGQGSSPLHF
abundance: NA; j_gene: TRBJ1-2; v_gene: TRBV10-3; d_gene: NA; CDR3nt: TGTGCCATCAGTGAGTCGGTGTCACAGGGCCTACCTAACTATGGCTACACCTTC; CDR3aa: CAISESVSQGLPNYGYTF
abundance: NA; j_gene: TRBJ1-2; v_gene: TRBV19; d_gene: TRBD1; CDR3nt: TGTGCCAGTAGCCAGGGGGATCTCGGCTACACCTTC; CDR3aa: CASSQGDLGYTF
abundance: few; j_gene: TRBJ2-1; v_gene: TRBV7-2; d_gene: TRBD2; CDR3nt: TGTGCCAGCAGCCCCACTAGCGGGACCGGGAATGAGCAGTTCTTC; CDR3aa: CASSPTSGTGNEQFF